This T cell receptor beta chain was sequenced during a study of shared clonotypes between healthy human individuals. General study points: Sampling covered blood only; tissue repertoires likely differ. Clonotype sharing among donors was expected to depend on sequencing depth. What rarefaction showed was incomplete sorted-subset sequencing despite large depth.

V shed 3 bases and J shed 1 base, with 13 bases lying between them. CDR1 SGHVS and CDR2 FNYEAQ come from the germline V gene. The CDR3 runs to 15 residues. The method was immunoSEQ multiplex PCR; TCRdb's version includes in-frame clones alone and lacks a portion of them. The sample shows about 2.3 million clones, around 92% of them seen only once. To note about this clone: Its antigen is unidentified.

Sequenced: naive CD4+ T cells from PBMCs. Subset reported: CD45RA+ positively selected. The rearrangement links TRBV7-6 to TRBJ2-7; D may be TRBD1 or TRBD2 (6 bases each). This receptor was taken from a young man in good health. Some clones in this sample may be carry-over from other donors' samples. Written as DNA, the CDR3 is TGTGCCAGCAGCTTCCCGGGGGCTGGATCCTACGAGCAGTACTTC. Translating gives CASSFPGAGSYEQYF.